This TCR beta chain appears in the sequencing data of a study of T cell changes during pregnancy in multiple sclerosis. Profiled with immunoSEQ multiplex PCR; TCRdb holds only in-frame clones, not every one. The sample comprises about 38,000 clones, around 90% of which are singletons, and roughly an eighth rests with the top ten. The CDR3 covers 14 residues. The V gene end was trimmed by 0 bases and the J gene end by 7 bases; junction bases not matched to a gene: 6. Germline V gene lookup returns CDR1 SGDLS and CDR2 YYNGEE. Sample: CD8+ T cells from peripheral blood mononuclear cells, taken after pregnancy. The source of this sequence is a female donor with multiple sclerosis, enrolled in a pregnancy study. The chain is built from TRBV9 and TRBJ2-7, with TRBD1 matching over 8 bases. CDR3 bases: TGTGCCAGCAGCGTAGGCCAGGGGGCTAGGGAGCAGTACTTC. Translation: CASSVGQGAREQYF.